The clone carrying this TCR beta chain was found many times. Its antigen is unidentified. The V and J ends lost 1 base and 2 bases respectively, with 12 bases between them. The CDR3 length is 16 residues. The germline V gene has CDR1 SGHTA and CDR2 FQGNSA. TCRdb reanalysed the reads using MiXCR and keeps one entry per CDR3 protein. The sample carries approximately 250,000 distinct CDR3 sequences, 9.1% recorded once. This specimen belongs to a study of T cell repertoires in cytomegalovirus infection. Overall study context: CMV infection together with matching HLA type was indicated by public TCR beta signatures.

Study-wide points: The study identified carriers of CMV plus the relevant HLA from cumulative public TCR beta family frequency.

The source of this sequence is a human donor in good health (CMV status not recorded). Some clones in this sample may be carry-over from other donors' samples. The V and J genes are TRBV7-2 and TRBJ1-3; weak D call: TRBD1 (6 bases). The sample consisted of PBMCs. The CDR3 DNA sequence: TGTGCCAGCAGCTTAGGAGCCAGGGGAGCTGGAAACACCATATATTTT. This gives the protein CASSLGARGAGNTIYF.